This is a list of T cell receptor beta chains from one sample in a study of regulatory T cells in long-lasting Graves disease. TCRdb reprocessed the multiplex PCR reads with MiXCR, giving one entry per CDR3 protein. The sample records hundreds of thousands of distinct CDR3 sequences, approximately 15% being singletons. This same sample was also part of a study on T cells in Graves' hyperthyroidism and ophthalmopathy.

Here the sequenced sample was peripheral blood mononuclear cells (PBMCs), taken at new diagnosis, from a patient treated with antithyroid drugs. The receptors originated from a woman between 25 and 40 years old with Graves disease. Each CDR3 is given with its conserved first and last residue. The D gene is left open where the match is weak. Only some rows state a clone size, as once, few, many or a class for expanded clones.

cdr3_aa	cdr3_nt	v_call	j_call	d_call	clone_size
CASSFSGNTIYF	TGTGCCAGCAGTTTCTCGGGAAACACCATATATTTT	TRBV28	TRBJ1-3	.	many
CASSSLGGRGNEQFF	TGTGCCAGCAGCTCTTTGGGCGGGAGGGGGAATGAGCAGTTCTTC	TRBV28	TRBJ2-1	TRBD2	many
CASSSIDRINEKLFF	TGTGCCAGCAGTTCGATCGACAGGATTAATGAAAAACTGTTTTTT	TRBV27	TRBJ1-4	.	few
CASSSFAGATYEQYF	TGTGCCAGCAGTTCTTTCGCCGGGGCGACCTACGAGCAGTACTTC	TRBV27	TRBJ2-7	.	.
CASSQDQYEQYF	TGTGCCAGCAGCCAAGATCAGTACGAGCAGTACTTC	TRBV3-1	TRBJ2-7	.	many
CASRVPGRKGYEQYF	TGTGCCAGCAGAGTCCCGGGACGGAAAGGCTACGAGCAGTACTTC	TRBV28	TRBJ2-7	.	many
CASSPRQGAGETEAFF	TGTGCCAGCAGCCCCCGACAGGGGGCAGGGGAAACTGAAGCTTTCTTT	TRBV11-1	TRBJ1-1	TRBD1	many
CASSLESQSFAEAFF	TGTGCCAGCAGCTTAGAGTCACAGTCATTTGCTGAAGCTTTCTTT	TRBV7-8	TRBJ1-1	.	many
CASSLYRRSYEQYF	TGTGCCAGCAGTTTATACAGGCGGTCCTACGAGCAGTACTTC	TRBV6-4	TRBJ2-7	.	.
CATSSAGGYSNQPQHF	TGTGCCACCAGCTCTGCGGGGGGTTATAGCAATCAGCCCCAGCATTTT	TRBV15	TRBJ1-5	.	.
CASRPPPWAREWHEQYF	TGTGCCAGCAGACCCCCCCCGTGGGCACGGGAGTGGCACGAGCAGTACTTC	TRBV28	TRBJ2-7	.	.
CASSQGGKQRGEQYF	TGTGCCAGCAGCCAAGGGGGGAAACAACGGGGCGAGCAGTACTTC	TRBV7-2	TRBJ2-7	.	many
CASSLVGLASSYNEQFF	TGTGCCAGCAGCTTAGTAGGACTAGCGAGCTCCTACAATGAGCAGTTCTTC	TRBV7-9	TRBJ2-1	TRBD2	.
CASSPGLAGGAKNIQYF	TGTGCCAGCAGCCCGGGACTAGCGGGAGGGGCCAAAAACATTCAGTACTTC	TRBV5-6	TRBJ2-4	TRBD2	.
CAKRRGELFF	TGTGCCAAACGACGGGGGGAGCTGTTTTTT	TRBV5-6	TRBJ2-2	.	.
CASSLSSTSGKRGETQYF	TGTGCCAGCAGCTTAAGTTCGACTAGCGGGAAGAGGGGAGAGACCCAGTACTTC	TRBV5-5	TRBJ2-5	TRBD2	.
CASSQVRGDEQYF	TGTGCCAGCAGCCAAGTACGGGGGGACGAGCAGTACTTC	TRBV14	TRBJ2-7	TRBD2	many
CASSQNEKLFF	TGTGCCAGCAGTCAGAATGAAAAACTGTTTTTT	TRBV6-2/TRBV6-3	TRBJ1-4	.	few
CASTSARGDYGYTF	TGTGCCAGTACATCAGCCCGAGGGGACTATGGCTACACCTTC	TRBV19	TRBJ1-2	.	many
CASSTTTGGAFF	TGTGCCAGCAGTACCACCACCGGAGGGGCTTTCTTT	TRBV28	TRBJ1-1	.	many
CASSSGAWTEAFF	TGTGCCAGCAGTTCAGGGGCGTGGACTGAAGCTTTCTTT	TRBV27	TRBJ1-1	.	.
CASIIDPGQGNEAFF	TGTGCCAGCATCATCGATCCGGGACAGGGGAATGAAGCTTTCTTT	TRBV6-2/TRBV6-3	TRBJ1-1	TRBD1	many
CSAPPMNTEAFF	TGCAGTGCTCCCCCGATGAACACTGAAGCTTTCTTT	TRBV20-1	TRBJ1-1	.	.
CASSSQGARYNSPLHF	TGTGCCAGCAGTTCACAGGGGGCACGTTATAATTCACCCCTCCACTTT	TRBV2	TRBJ1-6	TRBD1	many
CATPQDHSNQPQHF	TGTGCCACACCCCAGGATCATAGCAATCAGCCCCAGCATTTT	TRBV11-3	TRBJ1-5	.	few
CASSETGWEATFF	TGTGCCAGTTCGGAAACCGGCTGGGAAGCAACTTTCTTT	TRBV6-4	TRBJ1-1	.	many
CSAYTTGVGANVLTF	TGCAGTGCTTATACGACAGGGGTTGGGGCCAACGTCCTGACTTTC	TRBV20-1	TRBJ2-6	TRBD1	few
CASSLDHRTGSNYGYTF	TGTGCCAGCAGTTTAGACCATAGGACAGGCTCTAACTATGGCTACACCTTC	TRBV12-3/TRBV12-4	TRBJ1-2	TRBD1	many
CASEDQQGGTEAFF	TGTGCCAGCGAAGATCAACAGGGGGGCACTGAAGCTTTCTTT	TRBV6-1	TRBJ1-1	TRBD1	many
CASSFVVGESRQFF	TGTGCCAGCAGCTTCGTTGTGGGCGAGAGCCGGCAGTTCTTC	TRBV5-1	TRBJ2-1	.	.
CASSSYQGGYEKLFF	TGTGCCAGCTCCTCCTACCAAGGGGGTTATGAAAAACTGTTTTTT	TRBV28	TRBJ1-4	.	.
CAIRALDGSNTGELFF	TGTGCCATCAGAGCCCTTGACGGGTCGAACACCGGGGAGCTGTTTTTT	TRBV10-3	TRBJ2-2	.	.
CSARGIGLAGATYEQYF	TGCAGTGCTAGAGGCATAGGACTAGCGGGAGCGACCTACGAGCAGTACTTC	TRBV20-1	TRBJ2-7	TRBD2	few
CASSLDPNYGDEAFF	TGTGCCAGCAGCTTAGATCCGAATTATGGTGATGAAGCTTTCTTT	TRBV7-2	TRBJ1-1	.	many
CASSLDFIAETYGYTF	TGTGCCAGCAGCTTAGACTTTATCGCTGAGACCTATGGCTACACCTTC	TRBV7-8	TRBJ1-2	.	many
CASSPKGLAKNIQYF	TGTGCCAGCAGCCCGAAGGGACTAGCCAAAAACATTCAGTACTTC	TRBV5-4	TRBJ2-4	.	few
CASKSGADTGELFF	TGCGCCAGCAAATCGGGAGCGGACACCGGGGAGCTGTTTTTT	TRBV10-2	TRBJ2-2	.	few
CASSFDGANYGYTF	TGCGCCAGCAGCTTTGATGGGGCAAACTATGGCTACACCTTC	TRBV5-1	TRBJ1-2	.	few
CAISVSGSGETQYF	TGTGCCATCAGTGTAAGTGGGAGTGGCGAGACCCAGTACTTC	TRBV10-3	TRBJ2-5	.	.
CASRRVDRPNEKLFF	TGTGCCAGCAGGCGGGTCGACAGACCTAATGAAAAACTGTTTTTT	TRBV6-1	TRBJ1-4	.	few
CSADPTGTNNSPLHF	TGCAGTGCTGACCCCACCGGGACCAATAATTCACCCCTCCACTTT	TRBV20-1	TRBJ1-6	.	.
CASSFLGVTYNSPLHF	TGTGCCAGCAGTTTTCTAGGGGTAACCTATAATTCACCCCTCCACTTT	TRBV27	TRBJ1-6	.	.
CASSVGVAGGRIDTQYF	TGTGCCAGCAGCGTAGGAGTCGCGGGAGGGCGGATAGATACGCAGTATTTT	TRBV9	TRBJ2-3	TRBD2	few
CATTSLGIAESWQYF	TGTGCCACCACCTCCCTGGGGATCGCCGAGAGCTGGCAGTACTTC	TRBV24-1	TRBJ2-7	.	.
CSAPGGGYTF	TGCAGTGCTCCAGGGGGGGGCTACACCTTC	TRBV20-1	TRBJ1-2	TRBD1	.
CASRGLASGNEQFF	TGTGCCAGCAGGGGACTAGCGAGTGGCAATGAGCAGTTCTTC	TRBV2	TRBJ2-1	TRBD2	.
CASSSRYNTQQFF	TGTGCCAGCAGTTCACGGTACAATACTCAGCAGTTCTTC	TRBV28	TRBJ2-1	.	few
CASSQGHGQVWSPLHF	TGTGCCAGCAGCCAGGGCCACGGACAGGTTTGGTCACCCCTCCACTTT	TRBV14	TRBJ1-6	TRBD1	.
CASVVGETQYF	TGTGCCAGCGTGGTGGGAGAGACCCAGTACTTC	TRBV7-9	TRBJ2-5	.	.
CASSVDGVGDEQFF	TGTGCCAGCAGCGTAGATGGAGTTGGGGATGAGCAGTTCTTC	TRBV9	TRBJ2-1	.	.
CASGRTSGQETQYF	TGTGCCAGCGGCCGGACTAGCGGCCAAGAGACCCAGTACTTC	TRBV2	TRBJ2-5	TRBD2	many
CASSESRGQGGYGYTF	TGTGCCAGCAGTGAATCAAGGGGGCAGGGCGGCTATGGCTACACCTTC	TRBV25-1	TRBJ1-2	TRBD1	.
CASSYFTGGKYGYTF	TGTGCCAGCAGTTACTTTACCGGCGGAAAGTATGGCTACACCTTC	TRBV6-5	TRBJ1-2	.	few
CSARDSASLLEDEQFF	TGCAGTGCTAGAGATTCGGCCAGCCTATTAGAGGATGAGCAGTTCTTC	TRBV20-1	TRBJ2-1	.	few
CASSAGTLGDEQFF	TGCGCCAGCAGCGCCGGGACACTTGGCGATGAGCAGTTCTTC	TRBV5-1	TRBJ2-1	.	.
CASSPRRDSTGYLGNQPQHF	TGTGCCAGCAGCCCCCGGAGGGACAGTACGGGATATTTGGGCAATCAGCCCCAGCATTTT	TRBV28	TRBJ1-5	TRBD1	many
CASSLMYEQYF	TGTGCCAGCAGCTTAATGTACGAGCAGTACTTC	TRBV28	TRBJ2-7	.	many
CASSQDWASSTDTQYF	TGTGCCAGCAGCCAAGATTGGGCGAGTAGCACAGATACGCAGTATTTT	TRBV3-1	TRBJ2-3	.	.
CASSLFGAQETQYF	TGCGCCAGCAGCTTGTTCGGGGCGCAAGAGACCCAGTACTTC	TRBV5-1	TRBJ2-5	.	few
CATSRPLGQQETQYF	TGTGCCACCAGCAGACCATTAGGTCAGCAAGAGACCCAGTACTTC	TRBV15	TRBJ2-5	.	many